The source of this T cell receptor (beta chain) is a study of CD8 T cells in Susac syndrome (dated by TCRdb to the late 2010s). Concerning the study at large: Of the Susac syndrome patients who were sequenced, roughly six had clinically active disease and roughly eight were in clinical remission. Susac syndrome patients were therapy-naive, on corticosteroids (some also receiving IVIg), or on IVIg alone at blood withdrawal. Repertoire sequencing was used to test whether CD8+ T cell activation and differentiation in Susac syndrome was antigen driven. CD8+ T cell repertoire clonality was compared between about a dozen healthy donors, approximately 14 Susac syndrome patients and approximately 15 multiple sclerosis patients. The investigation overall reported the following: Clonal expansion was seen in Susac syndrome CD8+ repertoires, peaking in CD8+ TEMRA cells and being greater in clinically active patients than in remitting ones. The number of individuals in the TCR sequencing and HLA analysis was recognized as being relatively small. Around 15 Susac-specific public clones were identified in the total CD8+ repertoire, and 5 or 6 Susac-specific public clones were identified in the CD8+ TEMRA repertoire.

Peripheral blood CD8+ and CD4+ T cells from healthy donors, Susac syndrome patients and multiple sclerosis patients were profiled by high-throughput TCR beta sequencing. The Susac syndrome patients fulfilled recently defined diagnostic criteria for either definite or probable disease. Bulk CD8+ and CD4+ T cells were purified magnetically by negative isolation, whereas CD8+ TEMRA cells were enriched by FACS. Blood was drawn into EDTA tubes, processed within 24 hours, and PBMCs were isolated by density gradient centrifugation. PBMCs intended for TCR sequencing were cryopreserved in liquid nitrogen and thawed later in a water bath at 37 degrees C. A purity of at least 90% was achieved for sorted or isolated CD4+, CD8+ and CD8+ TEMRA cells. RNA was extracted using the RNeasy kit, and roughly 0.45 to 1 microgram was reverse transcribed with random hexamers. TCR beta CDR3 regions were amplified with the immunoSEQ multiplex PCR assay covering 54 Vbeta and 13 Jbeta segments. PCR amplification bias was corrected by using a synthetic template baseline for primer optimization and computational correction. Processing in the source paper ran as follows. Reads were annotated to V, D and J genes per IMGT and analyzed with immunoSEQ Analyzer, keeping only productive sequences. To calculate clonality, Shannon entropy was normalized by log2 of the number of productive unique sequences and then subtracted from one. Public and private clones were assessed among the 100 most prevalent clones of each patient and control. Clones were defined as Susac-specific when absent from the healthy and MS cohorts, from roughly 1,000 published viral clones and from other ImmuneACCESS disease sequences. TCRdb trimmed the raw reads at Q25, called clones with MiXCR and kept productive beta chains. Each CDR3 protein appears once, grouped with its most common genes and DNA. TCRdb, not the original authors, processed these V and J calls. The sample data list 85,000 to 130,000 distinct CDR3 sequences, and roughly 94% of these were observed just once. Around 0.41% of the sample goes to the ten largest clones.

CDR1 and CDR2 were assigned from the germline V gene (reference sequence) as MNHEY and SMNVEV. V is pared back by 6 bases and J by 0 bases, with 17 bases lying between the germline termini. Measured from the cysteine to the phenylalanine, the CDR3 is 17 residues long. Solely the CDR3 DNA is kept, with 51 bases framed from the first base. A word on this clonotype: Its antigen remains unidentified. Nothing much larger sits one base from this clone, and base qualities are not available.

This sequence uses TRBV27 and TRBJ2-2; no D segment can be confidently identified. The sequenced material came from CD8+ T cells from PBMCs. The sequence derives from a human donor with Susac syndrome. The nucleotide sequence is TGTGCCAGCAGAGGTGGTACACCCAGGACGAACACCGGGGAGCTGTTTTTT. Its translation reads: CASRGGTPRTNTGELFF.